At least ten counts were recorded for the clone carrying this TCR beta chain. This specimen belongs to a study of T cells in Graves' hyperthyroidism and ophthalmopathy. The CDR3 spans 15 residues. The J segment lost 5 bases and the V segment lost 3 bases, leaving 5 bases of the junction unmatched. Germline assignment: CDR1 KGHSH and CDR2 LQKENI. RNA transcripts were the template for amplifying TCR beta CDR3 regions. The study used the HTBI primer set for a first-round RT-PCR of the TCR CDR3. TCRdb re-derived calls from the multiplex PCR reads in MiXCR, one entry per CDR3 protein. The sample holds 500,000 to 800,000 distinct CDR3 sequences, around 15% seen once.

The TCR sequence derives from a woman in her fifties or sixties with Graves' ophthalmopathy. Sequenced: blood. The chain uses TRBV18 and TRBJ1-2, with 11 bases aligning to TRBD1. CDR3 region: CASSPRDRGFYGYTF. The CDR3 DNA reads TGTGCCAGCTCACCCCGGGACAGGGGGTTTTATGGCTACACCTTC.